Below, 24 T cell receptor beta chains from the same sample are listed, as sequenced in a study of T cells after yellow fever vaccination. One entry per CDR3 protein results from TCRdb running MiXCR on the 5' RACE reads. This sample has 500,000 to 650,000 distinct CDR3 sequences, with around an eighth found just once. Sequences were derived from PBMCs, sampled on the day of the yellow fever booster vaccination. The receptors derive from a man aged 30 to 45 who received the YFV17D yellow fever vaccine.

The chain couples TRBV20-1 to TRBJ1-2; 8 nucleotides align to TRBD1. Trimming at V came to 6 bases and at J to 2 bases, leaving 11 bases not matched to a gene. CDR3 length: 15 amino acids. CDR1 DFQATT and CDR2 SNEGSKA come from the germline V gene (reference sequence). The CDR3: CSAVGRTGLNYGYTF. For the CDR3, the DNA is TGCAGTGCCGTGGGAAGGACAGGGTTAAACTATGGCTACACCTTC.

The V and J genes are TRBV5-4 and TRBJ2-1; D is unresolved. CDR1 is SGHNT and CDR2 is YYREEE in the germline V gene (reference sequence). With 3 bases removed from V and 13 bases from J, the gap between germline ends came to 14 bases. The CDR3 loop spans 12 amino acids. CDR3 nucleotide sequence: TGTGCCAGCAGCTCTGACCGGTGCCGCCAGTTCTTC. Protein: CASSSDRCRQFF. The entire variable domain, with the rest obtained from reference TRBV5-4 and TRBJ2-1, is as follows: ETGVTQSPTHLIKTRGQQVTLRCSSQSGHNTVSWYQQALGQGPQFIFQYYREEENGRGNFPPRFSGLQFPNYSSELNVNALELDDSALYLCASSSDRCRQFFGPGTRLTVL.

The sample holds a few counts of this clonotype. The chain joins TRBV12-3 or TRBV12-4 to TRBJ2-1, with TRBD2 matching 7 bases. V lost 3 bases to trimming and J lost 1 base; unmatched junction nucleotides: 15. The CDR3 has 19 amino acids. CDR3: CASSFSEKMAGVSYNEQFF. The CDR3 region has the DNA TGTGCCAGCAGTTTTTCGGAAAAAATGGCGGGAGTTTCCTACAATGAGCAGTTCTTC.

This chain links TRBV28 with TRBJ2-7; 8 bases fit TRBD2. This CDR3 comprises 15 residues. Germline CDR1 is MDHEN and CDR2 is SYDVKM. V shed 8 bases and J 6 bases; nucleotides not matched to a gene: 15. CDR3 nucleotides: TGTGCCAGCGCTCAACTGGGACTAGGGGGTCCCGAGCAGTACTTC. Amino acid sequence: CASAQLGLGGPEQYF.

The chain combines TRBV20-1 with TRBJ1-5, with 9 bases identical to TRBD1. Germline loops: CDR1 DFQATT, CDR2 SNEGSKA (reference sequence). Trimming removed 4 bases from V and 4 bases from J; junction bases left unmatched: 11. The CDR3 length is 16 residues. The CDR3 region is CSATRQDRGINQPQHF. CDR3 bases: TGCAGTGCTACTAGACAGGACAGGGGAATAAATCAGCCCCAGCATTTT.

This clonotype came up a few times. This chain joins TRBV7-2 and TRBJ2-7, with 7 nucleotides matching TRBD2. The length of the CDR3 is 14 residues. The germline V gene encodes CDR1 SGHTA and CDR2 FQGNSA. The V segment lost 5 bases and the J segment 2 bases; nucleotides outside the gene matches: 6. The CDR3 reads CASSLGRGAYEQYF. The CDR3 DNA reads as TGTGCCAGCAGCCTTGGACGGGGGGCCTACGAGCAGTACTTC.

This clonotype appeared a few times. V is TRBV6-5 and J is TRBJ2-7; maybe TRBD1 (6 bases). Germline CDR1 and CDR2: MNHEY and SVGAGI. V was clipped by 0 bases and J by 1 base, with 10 bases between them. There are 15 residues in the CDR3. This CDR3 reads CASSYSRRGSYEQYF. For the CDR3, the DNA is TGTGCCAGCAGTTACTCGAGAAGGGGGTCCTACGAGCAGTACTTC.

CDR3 nucleotide sequence: TGTGCCAGCAGCCAGACGAATCTCTATGGCTACACCTTC. Translated: CASSQTNLYGYTF. The V call is TRBV7-6, the J call TRBJ1-2; no definite D call. CDR3 length: 13 residues. The germline V gene encodes CDR1 SGHVS and CDR2 FNYEAQ. V lost 5 bases to trimming and J lost 4 bases, with 11 bases between them.

Comments on this clonotype: Because it lacks the conserved phenylalanine or tryptophan at the end, this CDR3 is likely a read error. The V call is TRBV20-1, the J call TRBJ1-6; no clear D. Trimming removed 6 bases from V and 7 bases from J, with 13 bases in between. The CDR3 length is 13 residues. From germline, CDR1 is DFQATT and CDR2 SNEGSKA (reference sequence). This CDR3 reads CSARRGGNSPLHS. In DNA, the CDR3 is TGCAGTGCAAGGCGGGGAGGCAATTCACCCCTCCACTCT.

This chain links TRBV30 with TRBJ2-5, with 9 nucleotides matching TRBD2. CDR3 length: 14 residues. The V gene's germline CDR1 is GTSNPN and CDR2 SVGIG (reference sequence). J was trimmed by 1 base and V by 8 bases; bases with no gene match: 8. CDR3 nucleotide sequence: TGTGCCCTAAAAGCGGGAGGTGTCCAAGAGACCCAGTACTTC. Translating gives CALKAGGVQETQYF.

This clonotype was detected only a few times. This chain joins TRBV15 and TRBJ2-2, with 10 positions matching TRBD2. J was trimmed by 0 bases and V by 0 bases; bases with no gene match: 7. Germline assignment: CDR1 LNHNV and CDR2 YYDKDF (reference sequence). The CDR3 extends over 19 amino acids. Here the CDR3 DNA reads TGTGCCACCAGCAGAGATCGTACTAGCGGGGATTCGAACACCGGGGAGCTGTTTTTT. Its translation is CATSRDRTSGDSNTGELFF.

V and J are TRBV11-2 and TRBJ2-5; D not certain. Germline lookup yields CDR1 SGHAT and CDR2 FQNNGV. With 7 bases removed from V and 1 base from J, the gap between germline ends came to 16 bases. The CDR3 is made up of 15 amino acids. CDR3 loop: CASMQGQASQETQYF. In DNA form, the CDR3 reads TGTGCCAGCATGCAAGGGCAGGCAAGCCAAGAGACCCAGTACTTC.

Only a few counts were recorded for this clonotype. The chain carries TRBV7-2 and TRBJ1-3, with 7 bases identical to TRBD1. Losses at the gene ends were 6 bases for V and 0 bases for J; bases not matched to a gene: 2. The CDR3 runs to 14 residues. Germline loops: CDR1 SGHTA, CDR2 FQGNSA. CDR3 sequence (DNA): TGTGCCAGCAGGACAGGGTTCTCTGGAAACACCATATATTTT. This codes for CASRTGFSGNTIYF.

V is TRBV20-1 and J is TRBJ1-4; D uncertain. The CDR3 is 12 amino acids. Germline V gene lookup returns CDR1 DFQATT and CDR2 SNEGSKA (reference sequence). V was cut by 0 bases and J by 7 bases, with 6 bases left in between. CDR3 bases: TGCAGTGCTAGAGAACAGATTGAAAAACTGTTTTTT. This codes for CSAREQIEKLFF.

The rearrangement joins TRBV27 to TRBJ2-1; tentative D call: TRBD1 (5 bases). The CDR3 is made up of 14 amino acids. V lost 4 bases and J 8 bases, leaving 15 bases between the germline ends. Germline V CDR1 and CDR2: MNHEY, SMNVEV (reference sequence). In DNA form, the CDR3 reads TGTGCCAGCAGTTCGTACCCAGGGAACGATGAGCAGTTCTTC. As protein: CASSSYPGNDEQFF.

The chain uses TRBV7-8 and TRBJ2-5; D is possibly TRBD2 (7 bases). The CDR3 has 15 amino acids. The V gene's germline CDR1 is SGHVS and CDR2 FQNEAQ. V shed 8 bases and J shed 3 bases, with 19 bases lying between them. DNA for the CDR3: TGTGCCAGCTGCCAGGGAGGGGGGCCCAAAGAGACCCAGTACTTC. This encodes CASCQGGGPKETQYF.

This clonotype appeared a few times. The CDR3 loop is CASTPGRRTMDYEQYF. The CDR3 DNA reads TGTGCCAGTACCCCGGGCAGAAGGACTATGGACTACGAGCAGTACTTC. V usage is TRBV19 and J usage is TRBJ2-7, with D possibly matching TRBD2 (6 bases). Per the germline V gene, CDR1 is LNHDA and CDR2 is SQIVND (reference sequence). Trimming left V 7 bases short and J 3 bases short, with 22 bases between. The CDR3 totals 16 residues.

The chain employs TRBV29-1 and TRBJ2-7, with TRBD2 as a possible D gene (5 bases). Germline lookup yields CDR1 SQVTM and CDR2 ANQGSEA. The V end lost 2 bases, the J end lost 3 bases, and 11 bases lay between the germline ends. The length of the CDR3 is 13 residues. The CDR3 DNA sequence: TGCAGCGTTGAACTTCTAGCTGGCTACGAGCAGTACTTC. It specifies CSVELLAGYEQYF.

V and J are TRBV6-5 and TRBJ2-3; no clear D. CDR1 and CDR2 (germline): MNHEY, SVGAGI. Deletions cut 3 bases from V and 1 base from J, with 11 bases between. This CDR3 is 15 amino acids long. The CDR3 DNA reads TGTGCCAGCAGTTATACCCCAGGAGGCACAGATACGCAGTATTTT. It codes for CASSYTPGGTDTQYF.

This clonotype came up many times. CDR3 sequence (DNA): TGTGCCAGCGGCCGGAACCAAGAGACCCAGTACTTC. Its translation: CASGRNQETQYF. The chain has TRBV3-1 and TRBJ2-5; no firm D call. Germline V gene data show CDR1 as LGHDT and CDR2 as YNNKEL (reference sequence). CDR3 length: 12 amino acids. V lost 8 bases to trimming and J lost 0 bases, with 7 bases between them.

This clonotype was seen more than once but under ten times. The CDR3 coding sequence is TGTGCCAGCAGCATACAGGGGGCTGGCAATCAGCCCCAGCATTTT. Residues: CASSIQGAGNQPQHF. This sequence joins TRBV5-5 and TRBJ1-5, with 9 bases identical to TRBD1. The CDR3 length is 15 residues. CDR1 is SGHKS and CDR2 is YYEKEE in the germline V gene (reference sequence). V gave up 4 bases and J gave up 2 bases; unmatched junction bases: 4. Together with reference TRBV5-5 and TRBJ1-5, the CDR3 gives the full variable domain: DAGVTQSPTHLIKTRGQQVTLRCSPISGHKSVSWYQQVLGQGPQFIFQYYEKEERGRGNFPDRFSARQFPNYSSELNVNALLLGDSALYLCASSIQGAGNQPQHFGDGTRLSIL.

This clonotype has just a few counts. The rearrangement joins TRBV25-1 to TRBJ2-3; TRBD1 aligns across 10 bases. The V gene's germline CDR1 is MGHDK and CDR2 SYGVNS. Trimming cost V 4 bases and J 0 bases; bases outside gene matches: 7. The CDR3 has 17 amino acids. The CDR3 reads CASSGAAGQGSTDTQYF. In DNA, the CDR3 is TGTGCCAGCAGTGGGGCAGCGGGACAGGGGAGCACAGATACGCAGTATTTT.

This chain joins TRBV19 and TRBJ2-7, with 8 bases aligning to TRBD1. This CDR3 is 15 amino acids long. V shed 3 bases, J shed 5 bases, and the junction held 9 bases outside the gene matches. Germline values: CDR1 LNHDA, CDR2 SQIVND (reference sequence). CDR3 sequence reads: CASSMPAGGKDEQYF. The CDR3 DNA reads as TGTGCCAGTAGTATGCCTGCAGGGGGCAAGGACGAGCAGTACTTC.

This clonotype was counted between two and nine times. This sequence joins TRBV11-2 and TRBJ2-1; D is perhaps TRBD2 (6 bases). Germline CDR1 SGHAT, CDR2 FQNNGV. The CDR3 loop spans 17 amino acids. Between the trimmed V and J ends, which lost 6 bases and 7 bases, there was a span of 25 bases. The chain's CDR3 is CASSPWRGHLPLNEQFF. Written as DNA, the CDR3 is TGTGCCAGCAGTCCCTGGCGGGGTCACCTACCGTTAAATGAGCAGTTCTTC.